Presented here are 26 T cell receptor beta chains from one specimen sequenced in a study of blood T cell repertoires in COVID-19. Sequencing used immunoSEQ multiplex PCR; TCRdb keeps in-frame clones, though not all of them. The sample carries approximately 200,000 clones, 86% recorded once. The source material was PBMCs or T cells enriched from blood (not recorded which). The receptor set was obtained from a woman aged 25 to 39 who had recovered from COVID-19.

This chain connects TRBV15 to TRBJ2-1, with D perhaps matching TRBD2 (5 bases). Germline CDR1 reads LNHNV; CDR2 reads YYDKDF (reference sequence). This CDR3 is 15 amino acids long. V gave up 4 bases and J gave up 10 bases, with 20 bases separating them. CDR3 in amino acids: CATSIDTGTRGEQFF. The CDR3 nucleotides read TGTGCCACCAGCATCGACACCGGAACTAGAGGCGAGCAGTTCTTC.

The chain's CDR3 is CASSRTGEQFF. The DNA of the CDR3 is TGTGCCAGCAGTCGTACCGGTGAGCAGTTCTTC. The chain employs TRBV27 and TRBJ2-1; D unclear. Trimming removed 5 bases from V and 9 bases from J, with 8 bases in between. Germline CDR1 is MNHEY and CDR2 is SMNVEV (reference sequence). The CDR3 extends over 11 amino acids.

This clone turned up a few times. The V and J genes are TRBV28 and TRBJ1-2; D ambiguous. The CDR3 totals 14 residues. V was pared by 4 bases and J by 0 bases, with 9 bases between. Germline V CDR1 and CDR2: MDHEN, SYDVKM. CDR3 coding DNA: TGTGCCAGCAGTTGGGCAGTCACTAACTATGGCTACACCTTC. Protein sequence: CASSWAVTNYGYTF.

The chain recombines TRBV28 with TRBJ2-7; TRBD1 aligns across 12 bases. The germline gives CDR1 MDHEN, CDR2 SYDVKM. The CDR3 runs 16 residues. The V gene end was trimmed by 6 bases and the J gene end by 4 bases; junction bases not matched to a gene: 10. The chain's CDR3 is CASSSLRDRGLYEQYF. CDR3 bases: TGTGCCAGCAGCTCACTCCGGGACAGGGGGCTTTACGAGCAGTACTTC.

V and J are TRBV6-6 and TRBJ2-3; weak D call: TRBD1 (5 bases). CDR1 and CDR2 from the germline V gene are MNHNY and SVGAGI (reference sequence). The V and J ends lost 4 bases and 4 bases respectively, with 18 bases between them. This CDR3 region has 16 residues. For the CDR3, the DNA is TGTGCCAGCAGTTCTTCTGACAGTGCGACCCCAGATACGCAGTATTTT. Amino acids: CASSSSDSATPDTQYF.

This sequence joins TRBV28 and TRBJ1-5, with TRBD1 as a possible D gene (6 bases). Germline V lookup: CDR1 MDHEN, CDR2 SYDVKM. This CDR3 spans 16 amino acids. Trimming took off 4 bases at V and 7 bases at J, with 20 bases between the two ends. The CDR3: CASSSPVQGPKQPQHF. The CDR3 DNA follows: TGTGCCAGCAGTTCTCCAGTACAGGGTCCAAAACAGCCCCAGCATTTT. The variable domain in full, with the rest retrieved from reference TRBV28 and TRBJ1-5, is DVKVTQSSRYLVKRTGEKVFLECVQDMDHENMFWYRQDPGLGLRLIYFSYDVKMKEKGDIPEGYSVSREKKERFSLILESASTNQTSMYLCASSSPVQGPKQPQHFGDGTRLSIL.

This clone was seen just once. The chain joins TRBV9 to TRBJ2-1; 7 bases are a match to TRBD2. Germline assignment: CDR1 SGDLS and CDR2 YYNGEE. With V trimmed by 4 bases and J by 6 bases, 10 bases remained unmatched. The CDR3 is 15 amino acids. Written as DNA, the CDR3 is TGTGCCAGCAGCCGGGGGGTTGGGGGAACCAATGAGCAGTTCTTC. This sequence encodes CASSRGVGGTNEQFF.

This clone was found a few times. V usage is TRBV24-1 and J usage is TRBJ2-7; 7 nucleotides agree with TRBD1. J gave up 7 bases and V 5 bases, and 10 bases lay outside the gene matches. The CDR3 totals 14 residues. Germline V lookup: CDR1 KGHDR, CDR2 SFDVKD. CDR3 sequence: CATSAGTESREQYF. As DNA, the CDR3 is TGTGCCACCAGTGCCGGGACAGAGAGTAGGGAGCAGTACTTC.

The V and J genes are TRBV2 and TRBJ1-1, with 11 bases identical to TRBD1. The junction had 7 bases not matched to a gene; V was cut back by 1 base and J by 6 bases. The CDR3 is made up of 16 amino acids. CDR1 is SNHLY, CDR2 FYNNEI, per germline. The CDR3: CASSEGTGGVRAEAFF. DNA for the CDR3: TGTGCCAGCAGTGAAGGGACAGGGGGCGTAAGGGCTGAAGCTTTCTTT.

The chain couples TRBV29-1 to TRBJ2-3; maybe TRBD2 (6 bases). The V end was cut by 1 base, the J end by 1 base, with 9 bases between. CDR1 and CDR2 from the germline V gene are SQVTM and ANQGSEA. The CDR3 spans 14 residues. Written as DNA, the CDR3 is TGCAGCGTTGAAGGACTAGTGGGCACAGATACGCAGTATTTT. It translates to CSVEGLVGTDTQYF.

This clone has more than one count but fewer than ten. CDR3 protein: CASSLVDPGDGAFF. The CDR3 DNA reads TGTGCCAGCAGCTTAGTTGACCCAGGGGATGGAGCTTTCTTT. V and J are TRBV7-9 and TRBJ1-1; a possible D gene is TRBD1 (6 bases). V lost 1 base and J 10 bases, leaving 16 bases between the germline ends. Germline V gene sequence: CDR1 SEHNR, CDR2 FQNEAQ (reference sequence). The length of the CDR3 is 14 residues. The whole variable domain, remainder taken from reference TRBV7-9 and TRBJ1-1, is DTGVSQNPRHKITKRGQNVTFRCDPISEHNRLYWYRQTLGQGPEFLTYFQNEAQLEKSRLLSDRFSAERPKGSFSTLEIQRTEQGDSAMYLCASSLVDPGDGAFFGQGTRLTVV.

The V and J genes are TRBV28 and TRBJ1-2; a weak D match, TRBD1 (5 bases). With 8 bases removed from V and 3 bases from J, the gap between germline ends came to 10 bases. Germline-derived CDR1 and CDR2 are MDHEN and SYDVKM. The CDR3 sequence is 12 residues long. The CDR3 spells CASYQGDYGYTF. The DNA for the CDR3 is TGTGCCAGCTACCAGGGCGACTATGGCTACACCTTC.

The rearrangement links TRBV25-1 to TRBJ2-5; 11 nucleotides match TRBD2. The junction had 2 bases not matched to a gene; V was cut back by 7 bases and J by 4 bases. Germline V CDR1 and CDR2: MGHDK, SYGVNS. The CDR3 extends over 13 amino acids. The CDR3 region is CASTLAGVETQYF. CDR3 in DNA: TGTGCCAGCACACTAGCGGGAGTAGAGACCCAGTACTTC.

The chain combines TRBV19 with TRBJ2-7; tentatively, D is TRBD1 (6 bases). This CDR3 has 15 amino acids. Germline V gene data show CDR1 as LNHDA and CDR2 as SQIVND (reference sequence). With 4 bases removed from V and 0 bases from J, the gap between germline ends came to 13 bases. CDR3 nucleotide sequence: TGTGCCAGTAGTACCACCGACAGGCTCTCCTACGAGCAGTACTTC. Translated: CASSTTDRLSYEQYF.

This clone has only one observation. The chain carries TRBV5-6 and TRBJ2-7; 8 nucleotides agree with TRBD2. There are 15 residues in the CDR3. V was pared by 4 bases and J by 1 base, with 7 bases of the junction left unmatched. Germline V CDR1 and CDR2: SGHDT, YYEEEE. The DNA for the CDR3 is TGTGCCAGCAGCAGGACTAGCTTTTTGTCCTACGAGCAGTACTTC. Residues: CASSRTSFLSYEQYF. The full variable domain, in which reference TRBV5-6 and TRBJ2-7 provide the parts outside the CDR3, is DAGVTQSPTHLIKTRGQQVTLRCSPKSGHDTVSWYQQALGQGPQFIFQYYEEEERQRGNFPDRFSGHQFPNYSSELNVNALLLGDSALYLCASSRTSFLSYEQYFGPGTRLTVT.

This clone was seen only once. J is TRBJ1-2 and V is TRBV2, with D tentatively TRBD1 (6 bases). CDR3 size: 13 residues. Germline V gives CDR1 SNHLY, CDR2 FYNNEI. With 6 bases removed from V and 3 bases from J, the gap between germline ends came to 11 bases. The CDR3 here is CASSRGWDYGYTF. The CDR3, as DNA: TGTGCCAGCAGCAGGGGTTGGGACTATGGCTACACCTTC.

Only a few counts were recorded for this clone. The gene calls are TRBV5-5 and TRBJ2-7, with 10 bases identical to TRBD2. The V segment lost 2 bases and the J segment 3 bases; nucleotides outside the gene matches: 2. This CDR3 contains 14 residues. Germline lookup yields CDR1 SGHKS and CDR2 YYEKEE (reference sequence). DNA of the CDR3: TGTGCCAGCAGCTTCACTAGCGGGAACTACGAGCAGTACTTC. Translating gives CASSFTSGNYEQYF. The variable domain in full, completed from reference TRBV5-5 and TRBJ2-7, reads DAGVTQSPTHLIKTRGQQVTLRCSPISGHKSVSWYQQVLGQGPQFIFQYYEKEERGRGNFPDRFSARQFPNYSSELNVNALLLGDSALYLCASSFTSGNYEQYFGPGTRLTVT.

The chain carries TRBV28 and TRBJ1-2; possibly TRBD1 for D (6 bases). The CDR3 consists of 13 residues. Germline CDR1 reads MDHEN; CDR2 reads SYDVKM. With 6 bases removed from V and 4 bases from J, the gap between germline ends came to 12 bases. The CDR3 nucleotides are TGTGCCAGCAGCCTACAGGGTCCCTATGGCTACACCTTC. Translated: CASSLQGPYGYTF.

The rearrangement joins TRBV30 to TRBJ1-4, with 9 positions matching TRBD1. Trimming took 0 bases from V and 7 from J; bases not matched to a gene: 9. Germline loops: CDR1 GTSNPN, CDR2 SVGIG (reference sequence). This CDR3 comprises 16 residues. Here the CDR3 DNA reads TGTGCCTGGAGTGTCCTCACAGGGGGCGCCGGTGAAAAACTGTTTTTT. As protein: CAWSVLTGGAGEKLFF.

CDR3 nucleotide sequence: TGTGCCAGTAAGGACAGGGGAATTTCAGATACGCAGTATTTT. Its protein is CASKDRGISDTQYF. The rearrangement links TRBV25-1 to TRBJ2-3, with 9 bases lining up with TRBD1. With V trimmed by 9 bases and J by 4 bases, 8 bases remained unmatched. Looked up from germline, CDR1 is MGHDK and CDR2 is SYGVNS. This CDR3 has 14 amino acids. The complete variable domain, with remaining parts taken from reference TRBV25-1 and TRBJ2-3, reads EADIYQTPRYLVIGTGKKITLECSQTMGHDKMYWYQQDPGMELHLIHYSYGVNSTEKGDLSSESTVSRIRTEHFPLTLESARPSHTSQYLCASKDRGISDTQYFGPGTRLTVL.

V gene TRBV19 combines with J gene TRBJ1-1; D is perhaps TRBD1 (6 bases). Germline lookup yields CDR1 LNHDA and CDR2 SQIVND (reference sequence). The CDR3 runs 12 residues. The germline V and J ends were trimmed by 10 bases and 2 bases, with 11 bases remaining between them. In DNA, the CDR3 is TGTGCCATAGTAGGGGGAAACACTGAAGCTTTCTTT. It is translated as CAIVGGNTEAFF. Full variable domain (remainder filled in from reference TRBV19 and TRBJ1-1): DGGITQSPKYLFRKEGQNVTLSCEQNLNHDAMYWYRQDPGQGLRLIYYSQIVNDFQKGDIAEGYSVSREKKESFPLTVTSAQKNPTAFYLCAIVGGNTEAFFGQGTRLTVV.

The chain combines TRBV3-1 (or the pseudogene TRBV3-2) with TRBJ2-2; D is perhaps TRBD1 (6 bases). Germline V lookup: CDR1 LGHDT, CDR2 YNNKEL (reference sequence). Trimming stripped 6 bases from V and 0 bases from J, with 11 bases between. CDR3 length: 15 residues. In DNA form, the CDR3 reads TGTGCCAGCAGAGACGACAGGACGAACACCGGGGAGCTGTTTTTT. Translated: CASRDDRTNTGELFF.

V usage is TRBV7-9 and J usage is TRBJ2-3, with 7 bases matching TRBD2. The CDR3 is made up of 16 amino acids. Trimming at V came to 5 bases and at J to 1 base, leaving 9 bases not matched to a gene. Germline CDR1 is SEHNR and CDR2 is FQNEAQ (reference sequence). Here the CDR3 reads CASSPPGGIRTDTQYF. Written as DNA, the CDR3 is TGTGCCAGCAGCCCCCCGGGGGGAATACGCACAGATACGCAGTATTTT.

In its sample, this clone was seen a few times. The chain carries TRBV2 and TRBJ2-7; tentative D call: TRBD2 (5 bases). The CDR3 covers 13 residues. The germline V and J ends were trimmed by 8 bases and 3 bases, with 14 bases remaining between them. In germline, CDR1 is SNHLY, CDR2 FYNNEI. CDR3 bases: TGTGCCAGCGATTGGGGAGCAGACTACGAGCAGTACTTC. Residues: CASDWGADYEQYF.

In DNA form, the CDR3 reads TGTGCCAGCAGTGACCCGCGGGGCAGCGTCCACGAGCAGTACTTC. Translated: CASSDPRGSVHEQYF. The V call is TRBV2, the J call TRBJ2-7; a weak D match, TRBD2 (6 bases). The CDR3 totals 15 residues. Germline values: CDR1 SNHLY, CDR2 FYNNEI. V was pared by 3 bases and J by 5 bases, with 17 bases between.

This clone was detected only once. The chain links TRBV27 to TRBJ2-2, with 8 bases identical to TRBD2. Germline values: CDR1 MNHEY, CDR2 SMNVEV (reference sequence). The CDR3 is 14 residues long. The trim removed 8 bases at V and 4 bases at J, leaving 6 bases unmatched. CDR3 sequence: CASGVSGTTGELFF. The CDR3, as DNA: TGTGCCAGCGGGGTTAGCGGGACCACCGGGGAGCTGTTTTTT.